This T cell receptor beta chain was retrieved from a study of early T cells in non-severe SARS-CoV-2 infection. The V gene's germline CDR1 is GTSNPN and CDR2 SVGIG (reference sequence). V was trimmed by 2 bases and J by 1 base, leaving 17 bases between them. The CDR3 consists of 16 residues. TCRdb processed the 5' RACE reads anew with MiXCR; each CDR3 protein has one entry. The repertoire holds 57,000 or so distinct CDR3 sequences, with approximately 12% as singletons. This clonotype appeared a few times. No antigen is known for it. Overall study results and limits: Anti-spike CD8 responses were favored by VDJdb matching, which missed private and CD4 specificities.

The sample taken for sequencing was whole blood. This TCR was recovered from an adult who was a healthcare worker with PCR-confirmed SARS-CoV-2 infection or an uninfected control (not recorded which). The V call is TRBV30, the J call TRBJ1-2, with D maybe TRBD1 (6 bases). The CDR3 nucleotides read TGTGCCTGGAGTCCCAAGGGTCAGGGGATTAACTATGGCTACACCTTC. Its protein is CAWSPKGQGINYGYTF.